The 20 T cell receptor beta chains reported below all come from one sample, sequenced in a study of CD8+CD57+ T cells in acquired aplastic anemia. Genomic DNA was employed as the template in profiling TCR beta VDJ and CDR3. Using its own MiXCR run on the reads, TCRdb lists one record per CDR3 protein. The sample has roughly 420,000 distinct CDR3 sequences, approximately 70% seen once. Input material: sorted CD4+, CD8+, or CD8+CD57+ T cells (not recorded which) from PBMCs. These receptors originate from a human donor in good health, serving as a control.

The chain couples TRBV13 to TRBJ2-7; TRBD2 matches 8 bases. Germline V gene lookup returns CDR1 PRHDT and CDR2 FYEKMQ (reference sequence). V was pared by 4 bases and J by 4 bases, with 12 bases of the junction left unmatched. The CDR3 sequence is 16 residues long. The CDR3 spells CASSSGGGGKGYEQYF. CDR3 DNA sequence: TGTGCCAGCAGCTCGGGAGGGGGGGGCAAGGGATACGAGCAGTACTTC.

The chain recombines TRBV9 with TRBJ2-3; weak D call: TRBD2 (6 bases). V was pared by 4 bases and J by 4 bases, with 13 bases between. Looked up from germline, CDR1 is SGDLS and CDR2 is YYNGEE. The CDR3 consists of 14 residues. Here the CDR3 DNA reads TGTGCCAGCAGCCAGGAGGGGAGCGCAGATACGCAGTATTTT. Amino acids: CASSQEGSADTQYF.

The chain employs TRBV7-2 and TRBJ2-5; D uncertain. CDR3 length: 15 residues. V was pared by 1 base and J by 11 bases, with 20 bases between. CDR1 is SGHTA, CDR2 FQGNSA, per germline. The CDR3 protein is CASSLDPSRAAQQYF. CDR3 in DNA: TGTGCCAGCAGCTTAGATCCTTCGCGCGCGGCGCAGCAGTACTTC.

The V call is TRBV9, the J call TRBJ1-6; D is unresolved. This CDR3 comprises 14 residues. Trimming shortened V by 0 bases and J by 7 bases, and 8 bases separated the two germline ends. Looked up from germline, CDR1 is SGDLS and CDR2 is YYNGEE. CDR3 coding DNA: TGTGCCAGCAGCGTAGCAGAAACGAATTCACCCCTCCACTTT. This encodes CASSVAETNSPLHF.

On this clonotype itself: The junction differs from germline at one of its ends, possibly a read error. The rearrangement joins TRBV5-1 to TRBJ2-5, with 7 nucleotides matching TRBD2. The CDR3 runs to 15 residues. The germline gives CDR1 SGHRS, CDR2 YFSETQ. This CDR3 reads CASSPRVGGEETQYF. DNA for the CDR3: TGTGCCAGCAGCCCCCGAGTGGGGGGGGAAGAGACCCAGTACTTC.

The CDR3 DNA reads as TGCAGTGCTAGAGCCGGGACAGGGGAGACCCAGTACTTC. Its translation is CSARAGTGETQYF. This chain links TRBV20-1 with TRBJ2-5, with TRBD1 identical over 9 bases. The CDR3 is 13 residues long. Germline V gene sequence: CDR1 DFQATT, CDR2 SNEGSKA (reference sequence). The junction had 2 bases not matched to a gene; V was cut back by 1 base and J by 5 bases.

The J gene is TRBJ1-1, the V gene TRBV20-1, with D unclear. The V gene lost 6 bases and the J gene lost 10 bases, with 12 bases spanning the gap. This CDR3 is 10 amino acids long. Per germline, CDR1 DFQATT and CDR2 SNEGSKA (reference sequence). The CDR3 DNA reads as TGCAGTGCATCCCAAGGAGGAGCTTTCTTT. This codes for CSASQGGAFF.

About this clonotype: An end of the junction does not agree with germline; a read error may underlie this. The rearrangement joins TRBV12-3 or TRBV12-4 to TRBJ2-7; D gene unclear. This CDR3 has 14 amino acids. CDR3 protein: CASSFETLFYEQYF. DNA for the CDR3: TGTGCCAGCAGTTTTGAGACACTGTTTTACGAGCAGTACTTT.

This clonotype was detected ten times or more. The V gene is TRBV19, the J gene TRBJ2-2; TRBD1 or TRBD2 may be the D gene (5 bases each). Between the trimmed V and J ends, which lost 7 bases and 4 bases, there was a span of 10 bases. Germline CDR1 is LNHDA and CDR2 is SQIVND (reference sequence). This CDR3 has 13 residues. CDR3 DNA sequence: TGTGCCAGTAAGAGGGGCCGCACCGGGGAGCTGTTTTTT. This gives the protein CASKRGRTGELFF.

Concerning this clonotype: The junction shows a germline mismatch at one end, possibly a read error. V gene TRBV7-6 combines with J gene TRBJ1-2; D remains unclear. This CDR3 contains 13 residues. The germline CDR1 and CDR2 sequences are SGHVS and FNYEAQ. In DNA form, the CDR3 reads TGTGCCAGCAGCTTAAGGACCCTTGATGGCAACACCTTC. The encoded protein is CASSLRTLDGNTF.

The chain joins TRBV9 to TRBJ2-3; D is possibly TRBD1 (6 bases). The germline CDR1 and CDR2 sequences are SGDLS and YYNGEE. The V and J ends lost 3 bases and 13 bases respectively, with 24 bases between them. This CDR3 comprises 15 residues. The CDR3 region is CASSATVGAATEEYF. Here the CDR3 DNA reads TGTGCCAGCAGCGCCACGGTGGGGGCGGCCACTGAAGAGTATTTT.

V usage is TRBV2 and J usage is TRBJ1-2; D gene uncertain. The CDR3 length is 10 residues. The germline V and J ends were trimmed by 7 bases and 11 bases, with 11 bases remaining between them. CDR1 and CDR2 (germline): SNHLY, FYNNEI. This CDR3 reads CASIVWGYTF. The DNA of the CDR3 is TGTGCCAGCATCGTTTGGGGATACACCTTC.

On this clonotype: Likely a read error: the CDR3 ends without its conserved phenylalanine or tryptophan. No DNA is shown, since the ends of the CDR3 on it are uncertain; the CDR3 is the one TCRdb lists. The CDR3 protein is CASSLLANNEQFFGP. The gene calls are TRBV5-1 and TRBJ1-6. Germline CDR1 and CDR2: SGHRS and YFSETQ. The CDR3 spans 15 residues, counting both ends.

The chain employs TRBV6-6 and TRBJ1-1, with 7 bases aligning to TRBD1. CDR1 is MNHNY, CDR2 SVGAGI, per germline (reference sequence). After removal of 5 bases from V and 6 bases from J, the junction contained 6 bases not matched to a gene. The CDR3 is 13 amino acids. In DNA form, the CDR3 reads TGTGCCAGCAGTCACAGGGGATCCCCTGAAGCTTTCTTT. Translated, it gives CASSHRGSPEAFF.

With regard to this clonotype: Since the CDR3 does not end with the conserved phenylalanine or tryptophan, this likely comes from a read error. The V and J genes are TRBV4-3 and TRBJ1-4, with D possibly TRBD1 on 5 matching bases. The ends were cut back, 6 bases at V and 3 bases at J, with 17 bases in the middle. This CDR3 has 16 amino acids. Germline V gene sequence: CDR1 LGHNA, CDR2 YSLEER. CDR3 sequence (DNA): TGCGCCAGCAGGATGGGGAGGGGTCGGTCTAATGAAAAACTGTTTGTT. It specifies CASRMGRGRSNEKLFV.

The J gene is TRBJ2-7, the V gene TRBV7-9, with 15 nucleotides matching TRBD2. V lost 5 bases and J lost 6; bases outside the gene matches: 11. This CDR3 has 17 residues. Per germline, CDR1 SEHNR and CDR2 FQNEAQ (reference sequence). CDR3 sequence (DNA): TGTGCCAGCAGCCGCCCAAGTGGACTAGCGGGGGGGCGCGAGCAGTACTTC. This translates into CASSRPSGLAGGREQYF. The full variable domain, completed using reference TRBV7-9 and TRBJ2-7, is DTGVSQNPRHKITKRGQNVTFRCDPISEHNRLYWYRQTLGQGPEFLTYFQNEAQLEKSRLLSDRFSAERPKGSFSTLEIQRTEQGDSAMYLCASSRPSGLAGGREQYFGPGTRLTVT.

V usage is TRBV7-6 and J usage is TRBJ2-3; D assignment may be TRBD1 or TRBD2 (6 bases each). The CDR3 has 17 residues. V was trimmed by 3 bases and J by 9 bases, leaving 25 bases between them. Germline CDR1 reads SGHVS; CDR2 reads FNYEAQ. This CDR3 reads CASSLEGGPRETQTQYF. CDR3 bases: TGTGCCAGCAGCTTGGAAGGGGGGCCTCGGGAGACCCAGACGCAGTATTTT.

CDR3: CASSFAADTQYF. The CDR3 DNA reads as TGTGCCAGCAGTTTCGCCGCGGATACGCAGTACTTC. This chain connects TRBV11-2 to TRBJ2-7, with D unresolved. V was cut by 6 bases and J by 9 bases, with 15 bases left in between. CDR1 is SGHAT and CDR2 is FQNNGV in the germline V gene. CDR3 length: 12 residues.

The chain joins TRBV5-1 to TRBJ2-3; 7 bases are shared with TRBD1. The V segment lost 4 bases and the J segment 2 bases; nucleotides outside the gene matches: 7. In germline, CDR1 is SGHRS, CDR2 YFSETQ. This CDR3 has 15 amino acids. CDR3 residues: CASSTGQVNTDTQYF. CDR3 nucleotides: TGCGCCAGCAGCACAGGACAGGTTAACACAGATACGCAGTATTTT.

The CDR3 nucleotides read TGTGCCAGCAGGCCCGGGACAGGGGATTTCAACGGGCAGTTCTTC. Translating it yields CASRPGTGDFNGQFF. The chain carries TRBV9 and TRBJ2-1; 10 bases map to TRBD1. In germline, CDR1 is SGDLS, CDR2 YYNGEE. The CDR3 sequence is 15 residues long. The V and J ends lost 5 bases and 12 bases, in that order; junction bases with no gene match: 14. The full variable domain, with the rest looked up from reference TRBV9 and TRBJ2-1, is DSGVTQTPKHLITATGQRVTLRCSPRSGDLSVYWYQQSLDQGLQFLIQYYNGEERAKGNILERFSAQQFPDLHSELNLSSLELGDSALYFCASRPGTGDFNGQFFGPGTRLTVL.